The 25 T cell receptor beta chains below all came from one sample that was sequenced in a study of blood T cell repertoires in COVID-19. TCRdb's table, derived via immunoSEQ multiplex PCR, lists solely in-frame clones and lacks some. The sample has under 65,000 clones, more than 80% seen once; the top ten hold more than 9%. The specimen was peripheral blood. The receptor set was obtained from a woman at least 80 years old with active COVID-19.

This CDR3 is CATSEQGGAQPQHF. DNA of the CDR3: TGTGCCACCAGTGAACAAGGGGGGGCTCAGCCCCAGCATTTT. The rearrangement uses TRBV24-1 and TRBJ1-5; D may be TRBD1 (6 bases). Trimming cost V 4 bases and J 6 bases, with 12 bases left between them. The CDR3 loop spans 14 amino acids. CDR1 and CDR2 (germline): KGHDR, SFDVKD.

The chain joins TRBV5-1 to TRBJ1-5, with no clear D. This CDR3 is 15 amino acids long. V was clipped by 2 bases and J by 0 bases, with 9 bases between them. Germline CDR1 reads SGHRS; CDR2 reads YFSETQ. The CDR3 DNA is TGCGCCAGCAGCTTTGGACGGGATAGCAATCAGCCCCAGCATTTT. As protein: CASSFGRDSNQPQHF.

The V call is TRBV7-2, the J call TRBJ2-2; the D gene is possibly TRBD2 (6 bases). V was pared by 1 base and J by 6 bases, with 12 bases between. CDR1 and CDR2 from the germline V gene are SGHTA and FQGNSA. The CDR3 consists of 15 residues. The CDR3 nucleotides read TGTGCCAGCAGCTTAGTCGGCGGGATAGCCGGGGAGCTGTTTTTT. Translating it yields CASSLVGGIAGELFF.

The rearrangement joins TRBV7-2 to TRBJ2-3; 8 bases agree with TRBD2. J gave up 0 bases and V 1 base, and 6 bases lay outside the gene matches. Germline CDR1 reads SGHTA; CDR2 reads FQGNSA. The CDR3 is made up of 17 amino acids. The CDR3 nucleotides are TGTGCCAGCAGCTTAGGGCGGGGGGACCCTAGCACAGATACGCAGTATTTT. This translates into CASSLGRGDPSTDTQYF.

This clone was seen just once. This CDR3 is CASSPRRGISYDEQFF. The CDR3 nucleotides are TGTGCCAGCAGTCCCCGTCGGGGAATCTCCTATGATGAGCAGTTCTTC. This chain links TRBV11-1 with TRBJ2-1, with D possibly being TRBD2 (5 bases). The CDR3 contains 16 residues. Germline loops: CDR1 SGHAT, CDR2 FQDESV (reference sequence). V gave up 6 bases and J gave up 8 bases, with 23 bases separating them. Drawing the rest from reference TRBV11-1 and TRBJ2-1, the complete variable domain is EAEVAQSPRYKITEKSQAVAFWCDPISGHATLYWYRQILGQGPELLVQFQDESVVDDSQLPKDRFSAERLKGVDSTLKIQPAELGDSAMYLCASSPRRGISYDEQFFGPGTRLTVL.

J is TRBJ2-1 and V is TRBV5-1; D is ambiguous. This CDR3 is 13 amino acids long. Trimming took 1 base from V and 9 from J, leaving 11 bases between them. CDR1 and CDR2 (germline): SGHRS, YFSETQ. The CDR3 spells CASSLIAVREQFF. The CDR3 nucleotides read TGCGCCAGCAGCTTGATCGCAGTTCGTGAGCAGTTCTTC. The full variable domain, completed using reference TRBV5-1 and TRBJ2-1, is KAGVTQTPRYLIKTRGQQVTLSCSPISGHRSVSWYQQTPGQGLQFLFEYFSETQRNKGNFPGRFSGRQFSNSRSEMNVSTLELGDSALYLCASSLIAVREQFFGPGTRLTVL.

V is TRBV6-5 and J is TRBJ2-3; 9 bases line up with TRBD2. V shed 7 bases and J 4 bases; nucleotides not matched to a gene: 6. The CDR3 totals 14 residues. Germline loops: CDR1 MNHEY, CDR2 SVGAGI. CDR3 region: CASKREAVADTQYF. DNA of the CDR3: TGTGCCAGCAAGCGGGAGGCGGTCGCAGATACGCAGTATTTT.

The CDR3, as DNA: TGTGCCAGCAGCAAAGAAGAACAGGGGGACTACGAGCAGTACTTC. Its protein product is CASSKEEQGDYEQYF. This chain connects TRBV21-1 to TRBJ2-7; the DNA was not used to check the table's D call, TRBD1. TRBV21-1 is listed as a pseudogene. The length of the CDR3 is 15 residues.

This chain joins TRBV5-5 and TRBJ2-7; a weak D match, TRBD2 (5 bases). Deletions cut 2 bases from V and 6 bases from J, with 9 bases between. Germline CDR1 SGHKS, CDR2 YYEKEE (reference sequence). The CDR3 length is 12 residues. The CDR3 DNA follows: TGTGCCAGCAGCTTACGCAGCGGCGAGCAGTACGTC. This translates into CASSLRSGEQYV.

The CDR3 spells CASSATTGTGSGYEQYV. Here the CDR3 DNA reads TGTGCCAGCAGCGCCACGACCGGGACAGGGAGTGGCTACGAGCAGTACGTC. The V and J genes are TRBV11-2 and TRBJ2-7; TRBD1 matches 9 bases. The CDR3 has 17 residues. Unmatched junction bases numbered 14, after V lost 5 bases and J lost 3 bases. Germline V gene data show CDR1 as SGHAT and CDR2 as FQNNGV.

In nucleotides, the CDR3 is TGTGCCATCAGTGAAGGGGTTGGAAACACCATATATTTT. It yields the protein CAISEGVGNTIYF. The chain uses TRBV10-3 and TRBJ1-3; a possible D gene is TRBD1 (5 bases). From germline, CDR1 is ENHRY and CDR2 SYGVKD. V was cut by 3 bases and J by 3 bases, with 6 bases left in between. The CDR3 has 13 amino acids.

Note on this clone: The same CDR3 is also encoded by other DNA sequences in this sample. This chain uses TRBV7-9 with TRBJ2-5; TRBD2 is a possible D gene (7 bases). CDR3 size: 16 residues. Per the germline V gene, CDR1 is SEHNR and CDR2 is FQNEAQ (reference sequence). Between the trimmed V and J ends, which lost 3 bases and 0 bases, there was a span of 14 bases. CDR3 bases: TGTGCCAGCAGCTTGGGGGGGCTGCTGTACCAAGAGACCCAGTACTTC. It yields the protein CASSLGGLLYQETQYF.

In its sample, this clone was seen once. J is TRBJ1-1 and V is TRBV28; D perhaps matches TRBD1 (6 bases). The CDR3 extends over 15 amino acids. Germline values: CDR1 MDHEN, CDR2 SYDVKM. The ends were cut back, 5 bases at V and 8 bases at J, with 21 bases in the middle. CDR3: CASSLGQTMASEAFF. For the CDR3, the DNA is TGTGCCAGCAGTCTCGGACAGACGATGGCATCGGAAGCTTTCTTT.

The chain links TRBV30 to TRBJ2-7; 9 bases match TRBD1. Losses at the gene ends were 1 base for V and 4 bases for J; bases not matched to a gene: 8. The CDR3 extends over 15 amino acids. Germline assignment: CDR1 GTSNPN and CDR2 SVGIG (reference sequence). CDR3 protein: CAWSAPDRGRYEQYF. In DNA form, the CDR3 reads TGTGCCTGGAGTGCTCCGGACAGGGGACGATACGAGCAGTACTTC.

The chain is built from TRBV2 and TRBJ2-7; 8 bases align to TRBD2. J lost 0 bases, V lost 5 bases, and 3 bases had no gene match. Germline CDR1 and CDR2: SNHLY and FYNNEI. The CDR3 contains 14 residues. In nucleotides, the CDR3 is TGTGCCAGCAGTATCGGGAGGGCCTCCTACGAGCAGTACTTC. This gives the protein CASSIGRASYEQYF.

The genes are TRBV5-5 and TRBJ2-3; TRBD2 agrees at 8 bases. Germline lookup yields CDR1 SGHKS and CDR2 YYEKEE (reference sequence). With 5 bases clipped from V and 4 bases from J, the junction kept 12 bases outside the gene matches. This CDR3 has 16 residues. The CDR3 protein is CASRSPTSVGPDTQYF. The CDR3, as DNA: TGTGCCAGCAGAAGCCCGACTAGCGTCGGGCCAGATACGCAGTATTTT. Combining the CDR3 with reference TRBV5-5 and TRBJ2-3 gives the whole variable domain DAGVTQSPTHLIKTRGQQVTLRCSPISGHKSVSWYQQVLGQGPQFIFQYYEKEERGRGNFPDRFSARQFPNYSSELNVNALLLGDSALYLCASRSPTSVGPDTQYFGPGTRLTVL.

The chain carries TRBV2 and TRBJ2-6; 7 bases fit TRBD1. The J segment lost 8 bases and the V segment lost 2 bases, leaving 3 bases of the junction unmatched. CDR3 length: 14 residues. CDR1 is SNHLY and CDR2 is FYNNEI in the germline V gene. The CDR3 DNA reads TGTGCCAGCAGTGAAACGACAGGGTCCAACGTCCTGACTTTC. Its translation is CASSETTGSNVLTF.

This chain's CDR3 is CASSPGGADYGYTF. The DNA for the CDR3 is TGCGCCAGCAGCCCGGGGGGGGCTGACTATGGCTACACCTTC. The chain couples TRBV5-1 to TRBJ1-2, with TRBD1 as a possible D gene (6 bases). This CDR3 is 14 amino acids long. Trimming stripped 4 bases from V and 3 bases from J, with 13 bases between. Germline CDR1 is SGHRS and CDR2 is YFSETQ.

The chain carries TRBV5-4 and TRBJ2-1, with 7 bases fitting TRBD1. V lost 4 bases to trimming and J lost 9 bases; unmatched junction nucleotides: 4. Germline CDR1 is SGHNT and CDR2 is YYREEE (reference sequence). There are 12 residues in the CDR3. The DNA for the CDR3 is TGTGCCAGCAGCCCGGACAGGTTTGAGCAGTTCTTC. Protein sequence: CASSPDRFEQFF.

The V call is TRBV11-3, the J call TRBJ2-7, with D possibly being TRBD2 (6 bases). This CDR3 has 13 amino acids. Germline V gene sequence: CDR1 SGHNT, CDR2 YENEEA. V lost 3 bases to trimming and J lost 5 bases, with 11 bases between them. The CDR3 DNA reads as TGTGCCAGCAGCTTGTCGGCGGGGAACGAGCAGTACTTC. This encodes CASSLSAGNEQYF.

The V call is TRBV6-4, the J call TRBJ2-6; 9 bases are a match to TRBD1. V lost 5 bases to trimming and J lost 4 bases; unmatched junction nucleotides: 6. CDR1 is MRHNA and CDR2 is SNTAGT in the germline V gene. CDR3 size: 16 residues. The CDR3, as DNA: TGTGCCAGCAGTACAGGGGGCGCTTGGGGGGCCAACGTCCTGACTTTC. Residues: CASSTGGAWGANVLTF.

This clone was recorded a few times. The chain's CDR3 is CASSRTGDEQYF. DNA for the CDR3: TGTGCCAGCAGCCGTACAGGGGACGAGCAGTACTTC. This chain links TRBV14 with TRBJ2-7, with TRBD1 matching over 7 bases. Trimming cost V 4 bases and J 5 bases; bases outside gene matches: 2. In germline, CDR1 is SGHDN, CDR2 FVKESK. This CDR3 region has 12 residues.

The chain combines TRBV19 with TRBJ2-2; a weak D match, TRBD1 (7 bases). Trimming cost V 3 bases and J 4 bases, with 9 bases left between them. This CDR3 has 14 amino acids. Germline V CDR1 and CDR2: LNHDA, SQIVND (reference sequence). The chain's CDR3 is CASSMEGATGELFF. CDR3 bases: TGTGCCAGTAGTATGGAGGGGGCCACCGGGGAGCTGTTTTTT.

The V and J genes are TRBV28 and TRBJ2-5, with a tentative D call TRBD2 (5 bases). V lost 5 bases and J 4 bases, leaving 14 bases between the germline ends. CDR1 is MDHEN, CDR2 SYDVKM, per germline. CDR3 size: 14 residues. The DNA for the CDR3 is TGTGCCAGCAGTGGGGTGGCGGGTAGAGAGACCCAGTACTTC. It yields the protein CASSGVAGRETQYF.

The CDR3 nucleotides read TGTGCCAGCAGTTTCTTACAGGGGCCCGATAAGACCCAGTACTTC. Translation: CASSFLQGPDKTQYF. The V call is TRBV27, the J call TRBJ2-5; 7 bases match TRBD1. Germline V CDR1 and CDR2: MNHEY, SMNVEV (reference sequence). The V and J ends lost 3 bases and 6 bases, in that order; junction bases with no gene match: 10. This CDR3 is built from 15 residues.